A selection of T cell receptor beta chains follows, all from one sample in a study of shared clonotypes between healthy human individuals. Measured with immunoSEQ multiplex PCR; TCRdb has only the in-frame clones, and not every one. The data contain 2 million to 2.5 million clones, approximately 94% of them seen just once; the ten biggest clones take up 0.1% to 0.15%. Sequencing used naive CD4+ T cells sorted from blood. The source is a man between 18 and 29 years old in good health. Both conserved end residues are part of each CDR3. A D gene is named only where the DNA matches it firmly. Clone size is stated in some rows and not others, as once, few, many or a class when expanded.

J | D | V | size | DNA | CDR3
TRBJ1-2 | . | TRBV30 | . | TGTGCCTGGAGTGTACTTCCAGCGAACTATGGCTACACCTTC | CAWSVLPANYGYTF
TRBJ2-5 | . | TRBV6-6 | . | TGTGCCAGCGGGGGGGCGGACCTTGGTGGGTCCCAGTACTTC | CASGGADLGGSQYF
TRBJ1-6 | . | TRBV18 | . | TGTGCCAGCTCACCGCTGGGGGGGGTACTGGATTCACCCCTCCACTTT | CASSPLGGVLDSPLHF
TRBJ2-3 | TRBD2 | TRBV7-9 | . | TGTGCCAGCAGCTTACCTAGCGGGGGAACGCAGTATTTT | CASSLPSGGTQYF
TRBJ2-1 | . | TRBV28 | . | TGTGCCAGCAGTCCCACCAACAGGGATGAGCAGTTCTTC | CASSPTNRDEQFF
TRBJ1-2 | . | TRBV18 | once | TGTGCCAGCTCACTACGCAGCTATGGCTACACCTTC | CASSLRSYGYTF
TRBJ2-5 | . | TRBV5-6 | . | TGTGCCAGCAGCTTGTTACTATCGGTGGGGGAGACCCAGTACTTC | CASSLLLSVGETQYF
TRBJ2-5 | TRBD2 | TRBV9 | . | TGTGCCAGCAGCGCGGGGGAGACTAGCGGGGAGACCCAGTACTTC | CASSAGETSGETQYF
TRBJ2-7 | TRBD1 | TRBV28 | . | TGTGCCAGCAGCGCCGGGACAGGGTTGTCCTACGAGCAGTACTTC | CASSAGTGLSYEQYF
TRBJ1-5 | TRBD1 | TRBV2 | . | TGTGCCAGCAGTATGGGACAGGGGGTAAGATTCAGCAATCAGCCCCAGCATTTT | CASSMGQGVRFSNQPQHF
TRBJ2-4 | . | TRBV7-3 | . | TGTGCCAGCAGCTTCAGCAACGGCATTCAGTACTTC | CASSFSNGIQYF
TRBJ1-5 | . | TRBV2 | . | TGTGCCAGCAGTGAGGAAAAGGGCAATCAGCCCCAGCATTTT | CASSEEKGNQPQHF
TRBJ1-4 | . | TRBV5-6 | . | TGTGCCAGCACCCTCCGGGGGCCTAATGAAAAACTGTTTTTT | CASTLRGPNEKLFF
TRBJ1-4 | . | TRBV7-2 | . | TGTGCCAGCAGCTTCTCGGGCAGGGTTGGAGAAAAACTGTTTTTT | CASSFSGRVGEKLFF
TRBJ1-4 | . | TRBV7-9 | . | TGTGCCAGCAGCCCCTCGGCGGGTAGCAGCGAAAAACTGTTTTTT | CASSPSAGSSEKLFF
TRBJ1-5 | . | TRBV28 | . | TGTGCCAGCAGCACTTACGGGGGCAATCAGCCCCAGCATTTT | CASSTYGGNQPQHF
TRBJ2-1 | TRBD2 | TRBV27 | . | TGTGCCACAAAACTAGCGGGAGGAACTGAGCAGTTCTTC | CATKLAGGTEQFF
TRBJ1-2 | TRBD1 | TRBV30 | . | TGTGCCTGGAGTGGACAGGGTGGGGGCTACACCTTC | CAWSGQGGGYTF
TRBJ1-1 | . | TRBV7-9 | once | TGTGCCAGCAGCTTCGTCGGCGGGGGCACTGAAGCTTTCTTT | CASSFVGGGTEAFF
TRBJ2-5 | . | TRBV5-1 | . | TGCGCCAGCAGCTTACTTACAGTGTACCAAGAGACCCAGTACTTC | CASSLLTVYQETQYF
TRBJ1-3 | . | TRBV9 | . | TGTGCCAGCAGCGTAGTGGGGGGACAAGTGGACACCATATATTTT | CASSVVGGQVDTIYF
TRBJ1-1 | . | TRBV5-6 | . | TGTGCCAGCAGCTTTCTAGGCCAGAACACTGAAGCTTTCTTT | CASSFLGQNTEAFF
TRBJ1-6 | . | TRBV5-4 | . | TGTGCCAGCAGCTCGACAGAGAATAATTCACCCCTCCACTTT | CASSSTENNSPLHF
TRBJ2-2 | . | TRBV6-5 | . | TGTGCCAGCAGTTACGGGTGGACGGTTAACGCGGAGCTGTTTTTT | CASSYGWTVNAELFF
TRBJ2-1 | TRBD2 | TRBV28 | . | TGTGCCAGCAGTGTAAGGACTAGCGGGTTTTACAATGAGCAGTTCTTC | CASSVRTSGFYNEQFF
TRBJ2-1 | TRBD2 | TRBV6-5 | . | TGTGCCAGCAGAGCTGACCTCCGAGCGGGGCAAGAGTTCTTC | CASRADLRAGQEFF
TRBJ2-6 | . | TRBV4-1 | . | TGCGCCAGCAGCCAATCTATGTCAGGGTTCGATACTGGGGCCAACGTCCTGACTTTC | CASSQSMSGFDTGANVLTF
TRBJ2-5 | . | TRBV29-1 | . | TGCAGCGTTTCAGGGGCCGGGGAGACCCAGTACTTC | CSVSGAGETQYF
TRBJ2-3 | TRBD2 | TRBV10-2 | . | TGCGCCAGCACCTCGGGGGGGGTTGGCGCAGATACGCAGTATTTT | CASTSGGVGADTQYF
TRBJ1-3 | . | TRBV19 | . | TGTGCCAGTAGCCTGAACGGGGTAAACACCATATATTTT | CASSLNGVNTIYF
TRBJ1-4 | TRBD1 | TRBV5-1 | . | TGCGCCAGCAACCCGGGACAGGGATTTGAAAAACTGTTTTTT | CASNPGQGFEKLFF
TRBJ1-5 | . | TRBV6-1 | . | TGTGCCAGCAGTGAAAGGGCCCAGAGTAGCAATCAGCCCCAGCATTTT | CASSERAQSSNQPQHF
TRBJ1-2 | . | TRBV9 | . | TGTGCCAGCAGCGTAGAAGGCTATGGCTACACCTTC | CASSVEGYGYTF
TRBJ2-7 | TRBD2 | TRBV4-3 | . | TGCGCCAGCAGCCAAGCCCGGACTAGTCTCCACGAGCAGTACTTC | CASSQARTSLHEQYF
TRBJ1-1 | TRBD1 | TRBV5-1 | . | TGCGCCAGCAGCTTGGCCGGACAGGCGAAGGTGGGGGCTTTCTTT | CASSLAGQAKVGAFF
TRBJ2-7 | . | TRBV6-5 | . | TGTGCCAGCAGTTGGGGGACTGCCGCGACCTACGAGCAGTACTTC | CASSWGTAATYEQYF
TRBJ2-7 | . | TRBV28 | . | TGTGCCAGCAGTTCCCCCGCACTAGGGGGGTACTACGAGCAGTACTTC | CASSSPALGGYYEQYF
TRBJ1-1 | . | TRBV6-1 | . | TGTGCCAGCAGTGAAGCTTGGGTCACTGAAGCTTTCTTT | CASSEAWVTEAFF
TRBJ2-2 | . | TRBV5-1 | . | TGCGCCAGCAGGCCGACGCCCGGGAGAGACACCGGGGAGCTGTTTTTT | CASRPTPGRDTGELFF